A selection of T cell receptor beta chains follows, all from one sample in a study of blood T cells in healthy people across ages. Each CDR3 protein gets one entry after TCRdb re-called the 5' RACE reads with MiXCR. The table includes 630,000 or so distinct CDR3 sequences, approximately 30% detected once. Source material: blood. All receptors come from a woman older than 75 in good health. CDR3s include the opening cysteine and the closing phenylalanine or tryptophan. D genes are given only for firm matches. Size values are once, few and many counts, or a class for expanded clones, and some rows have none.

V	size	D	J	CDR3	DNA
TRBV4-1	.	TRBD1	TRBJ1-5	CASSQGDRTGQPQHF	TGCGCCAGCAGCCAAGGTGACAGGACAGGTCAGCCCCAGCATTTT
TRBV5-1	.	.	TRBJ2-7	CASSPDWALHYNEQYF	TGCGCCAGCAGCCCTGACTGGGCCTTGCACTACAATGAGCAGTACTTC
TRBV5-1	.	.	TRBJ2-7	CASQLGGGRTGYEQYF	TGCGCCAGCCAGCTTGGGGGGGGACGGACAGGTTACGAGCAGTACTTC
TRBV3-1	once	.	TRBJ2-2	CASSQDLVTGELFF	TGTGCCAGCAGCCAAGATTTGGTCACCGGGGAGCTGTTTTTT
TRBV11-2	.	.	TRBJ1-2	CAGSRTGSSNYGYTF	TGTGCCGGCAGCCGGACGGGCAGCTCTAACTATGGCTACACCTTC
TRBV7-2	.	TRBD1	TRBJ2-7	CAGSLQGQSPYEQYF	TGTGCCGGCAGCTTACAGGGACAGAGCCCCTACGAGCAGTACTTC
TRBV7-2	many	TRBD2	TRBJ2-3	CASSLITTSGLTDTQYF	TGTGCCAGCAGCTTAATCACAACTAGCGGACTGACGGATACGCAGTATTTT
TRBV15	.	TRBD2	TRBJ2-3	CATSRAPSLAGGSTDTQYF	TGTGCCACCAGCAGAGCCCCCTCTCTAGCGGGGGGGAGCACAGATACGCAGTATTTT
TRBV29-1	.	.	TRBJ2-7	CSAITGASSYNEQYF	TGCAGCGCCATAACCGGGGCGTCATCCTACAATGAGCAGTACTTC
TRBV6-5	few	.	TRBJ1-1	CASTNLRTEAFF	TGTGCCAGCACCAACCTGAGAACTGAAGCTTTCTTT
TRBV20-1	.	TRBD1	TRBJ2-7	CSARDRQGVGEQYF	TGCAGTGCTAGAGATCGGCAGGGGGTGGGGGAGCAGTACTTC
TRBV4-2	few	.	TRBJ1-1	CASSQTGHLNTEAFF	TGTGCCAGCAGCCAGACGGGACACCTGAACACTGAAGCTTTCTTT
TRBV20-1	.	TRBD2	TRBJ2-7	CSAERELYEQYF	TGCAGTGCCGAGCGGGAACTCTACGAGCAGTACTTC
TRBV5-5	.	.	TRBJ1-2	CASSLSSKRDPWGYTF	TGTGCCAGCAGCTTATCATCGAAGCGGGACCCGTGGGGCTACACCTTC
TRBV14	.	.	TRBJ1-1	CASRRARNTEAFF	TGTGCCAGTCGAAGGGCCCGGAACACTGAAGCTTTCTTT
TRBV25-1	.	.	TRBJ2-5	CASSDSRRTAQETQYF	TGTGCCAGCAGTGACTCCCGGCGGACAGCCCAAGAGACCCAGTACTTC
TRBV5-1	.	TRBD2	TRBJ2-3	CASSLGGSGRNTQYF	TGCGCCAGCAGCTTGGGGGGTAGCGGGAGAAATACGCAGTATTTT
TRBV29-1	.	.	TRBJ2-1	CSVRRGAGNEQFF	TGCAGCGTTAGACGAGGGGCGGGGAATGAGCAGTTCTTC
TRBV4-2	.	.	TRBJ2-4	CASSQGLAGLAKNIQYF	TGTGCCAGCAGCCAAGGCCTCGCTGGGCTAGCCAAAAACATTCAGTACTTC
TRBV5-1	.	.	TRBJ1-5	CASSFTGSGDQPQHF	TGCGCCAGCAGCTTTACGGGATCCGGGGATCAGCCCCAGCATTTT
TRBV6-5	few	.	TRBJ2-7	CASSHRQVSYNEQYF	TGTGCCAGCAGCCACCGACAGGTCTCCTACAATGAGCAGTACTTC
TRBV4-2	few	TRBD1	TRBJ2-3	CASSPKTGGTDTQYF	TGTGCCAGCAGCCCAAAGACAGGGGGAACAGATACGCAGTATTTT
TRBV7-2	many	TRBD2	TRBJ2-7	CASSSPPGGGNYEQYF	TGTGCCAGCAGCTCTCCCCCCGGGGGGGGGAACTACGAGCAGTACTTC
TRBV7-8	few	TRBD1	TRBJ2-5	CASSLAGTGAQETQYF	TGTGCCAGCAGCTTAGCTGGGACAGGGGCCCAAGAGACCCAGTACTTC
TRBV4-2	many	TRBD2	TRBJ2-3	CASSQGLILAGGASSTDTQYF	TGTGCCAGCAGCCAAGGTTTGATCCTAGCGGGGGGAGCTTCTAGCACAGATACGCAGTATTTT
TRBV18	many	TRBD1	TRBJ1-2	CASSLGDRRNYGYTF	TGTGCCAGCTCCCTCGGGGACAGGAGGAACTATGGCTACACCTTC
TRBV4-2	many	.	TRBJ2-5	CASSQASRSYQETQYF	TGTGCCAGCAGCCAAGCAAGTCGTTCGTACCAAGAGACCCAGTACTTC
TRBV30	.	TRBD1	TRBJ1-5	CAWSEGTAHQPQHF	TGTGCCTGGAGTGAGGGGACAGCGCATCAGCCCCAGCATTTT
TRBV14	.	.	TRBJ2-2	CASSQLGARTGELFF	TGTGCCAGCAGCCAACTAGGGGCGCGAACCGGGGAGCTGTTTTTT
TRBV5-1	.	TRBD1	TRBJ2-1	CASKRGRSYNEQFF	TGCGCCAGCAAAAGGGGGCGATCCTACAATGAGCAGTTCTTC
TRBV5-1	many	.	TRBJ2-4	CASSLWGPLAKNIQYF	TGCGCCAGCAGCTTGTGGGGGCCATTAGCCAAAAACATTCAGTACTTC
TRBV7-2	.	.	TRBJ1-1	CASSRGADLLNTEAFF	TGTGCCAGCAGCCGCGGGGCAGACCTCCTGAACACTGAAGCTTTCTTT
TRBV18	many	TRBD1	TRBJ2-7	CASSRLRDRGLNEQYF	TGTGCCAGCTCACGGCTCCGGGACAGGGGGCTGAACGAGCAGTACTTC
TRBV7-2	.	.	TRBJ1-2	CASSFPGRTGDGYTF	TGTGCCAGCAGCTTTCCGGGGCGGACTGGAGATGGCTACACCTTC
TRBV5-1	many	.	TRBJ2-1	CASSLRRGAYNEQFF	TGCGCCAGCAGCTTGAGGCGCGGGGCCTACAATGAGCAGTTCTTC
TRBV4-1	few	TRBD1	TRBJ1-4	CASSHSTGGDATNEKLFF	TGCGCCAGCAGCCACTCGACAGGGGGAGATGCAACTAATGAAAAACTGTTTTTT
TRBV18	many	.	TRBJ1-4	CASSSRDRINEKLFF	TGTGCCAGCTCATCTCGAGACCGGATTAATGAAAAACTGTTTTTT
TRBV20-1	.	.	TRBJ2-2	CSSEAVPRTGELFF	TGCAGTTCCGAGGCAGTCCCAAGAACCGGGGAGCTGTTTTTT
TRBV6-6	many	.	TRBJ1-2	CASKGTERGVNYGYTF	TGTGCCAGCAAAGGGACCGAGCGGGGCGTGAACTATGGCTACACCTTC
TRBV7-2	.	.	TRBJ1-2	CASSLAPGTNYGYTF	TGTGCCAGCAGCTTAGCGCCGGGGACTAACTATGGCTACACCTTC
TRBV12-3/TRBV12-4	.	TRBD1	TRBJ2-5	CASSSRDRVSETQYF	TGTGCCAGCAGTTCCCGGGACAGGGTATCAGAGACCCAGTACTTC
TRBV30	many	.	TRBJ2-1	CARRREGGREQFF	TGTGCCCGAAGGAGGGAAGGAGGACGTGAGCAGTTCTTC
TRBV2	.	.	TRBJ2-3	CASQGARTFTDTQYF	TGTGCCAGCCAGGGTGCCCGGACGTTCACAGATACGCAGTATTTT
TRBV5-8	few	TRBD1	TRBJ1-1	CASSHRQGGTTEAFF	TGTGCCAGCAGCCACCGACAGGGGGGGACCACTGAAGCTTTCTTT